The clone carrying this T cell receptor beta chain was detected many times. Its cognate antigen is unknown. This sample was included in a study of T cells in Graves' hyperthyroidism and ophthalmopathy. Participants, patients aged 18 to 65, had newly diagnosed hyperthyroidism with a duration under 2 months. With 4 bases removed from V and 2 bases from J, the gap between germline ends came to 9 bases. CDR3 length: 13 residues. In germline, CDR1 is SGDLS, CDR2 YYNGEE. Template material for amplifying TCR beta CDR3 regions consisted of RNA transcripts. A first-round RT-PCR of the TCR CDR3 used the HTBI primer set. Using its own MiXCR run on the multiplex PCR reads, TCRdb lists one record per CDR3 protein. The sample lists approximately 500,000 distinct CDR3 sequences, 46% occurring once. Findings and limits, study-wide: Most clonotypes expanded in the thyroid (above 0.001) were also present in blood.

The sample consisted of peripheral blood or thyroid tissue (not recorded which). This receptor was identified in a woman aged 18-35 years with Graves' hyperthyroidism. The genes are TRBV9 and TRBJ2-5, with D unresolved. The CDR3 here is CASSPTPQETQYF. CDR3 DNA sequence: TGTGCCAGCAGCCCCACACCTCAAGAGACCCAGTACTTC.